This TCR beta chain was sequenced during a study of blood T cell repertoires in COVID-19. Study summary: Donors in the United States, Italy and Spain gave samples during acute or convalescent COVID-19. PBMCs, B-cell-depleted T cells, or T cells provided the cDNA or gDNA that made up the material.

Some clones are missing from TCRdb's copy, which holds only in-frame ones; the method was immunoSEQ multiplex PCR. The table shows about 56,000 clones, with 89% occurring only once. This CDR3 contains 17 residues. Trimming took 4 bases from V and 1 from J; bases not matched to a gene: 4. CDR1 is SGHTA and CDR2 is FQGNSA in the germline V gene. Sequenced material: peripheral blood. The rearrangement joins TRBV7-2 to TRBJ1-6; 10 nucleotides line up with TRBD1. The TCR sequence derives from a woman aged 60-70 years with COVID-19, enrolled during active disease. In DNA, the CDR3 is TGTGCCAGCAGCTCCCGGGACAGGGGTTCCTATAATTCACCCCTCCACTTT. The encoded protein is CASSSRDRGSYNSPLHF.